This is a list of T cell receptor beta chains from one sample in a study of identical twins. TCRdb re-derived calls from the 5' RACE reads in MiXCR, one entry per CDR3 protein. The data hold roughly 250,000 distinct CDR3 sequences, with around 15% observed a single time. What was sequenced was memory (CD45RO+) T cells sorted from blood. The receptors shown here come from a woman aged 18-29 years in good health. Both conserved end residues are part of each CDR3. The D gene is left open where the match is weak. Clone size is not always given. Where it is, it says once, few, many or a class for expanded clones.

d_call j_call clone_size v_call cdr3_aa cdr3_nt
. TRBJ2-7 many TRBV4-3 CASSQGNSPNEDEQYF TGCGCCAGCAGCCAAGGAAATTCCCCAAACGAAGACGAGCAGTACTTC
. TRBJ2-7 . TRBV3-1 CASGGRGALREQYF TGTGCCAGCGGGGGCAGAGGGGCCCTTCGCGAGCAGTACTTC
TRBD2 TRBJ2-3 many TRBV10-3 CAINPGTSGRSSTDTQYF TGTGCCATCAATCCCGGGACTAGCGGGAGGTCAAGCACAGATACGCAGTATTTT
. TRBJ1-1 . TRBV7-2 CASSLLGGAFF TGTGCCAGCAGCTTACTGGGAGGAGCTTTCTTT
TRBD2 TRBJ2-3 . TRBV5-6 CAMGRGEPDTQYF TGTGCCATGGGCCGGGGGGAGCCGGATACGCAGTATTTT
. TRBJ1-5 few TRBV4-2 CASSQEGRRDQPQHF TGTGCCAGCAGCCAAGAGGGGAGAAGGGATCAGCCCCAGCATTTT
. TRBJ2-5 medium-sized TRBV5-1 CASSGQGETQYF TGCGCCAGCAGCGGGCAGGGGGAGACCCAGTACTTC
TRBD1 TRBJ2-2 few TRBV24-1 CATSEGTGDTGELFF TGTGCCACCAGTGAGGGGACAGGGGACACCGGGGAGCTGTTTTTT
TRBD2 TRBJ2-5 . TRBV5-1 CASSLVSSGGPFQETQYF TGCGCCAGCAGCTTGGTGTCTAGCGGGGGACCGTTCCAAGAGACCCAGTACTTC
. TRBJ2-3 few TRBV24-1 CATSDSRLSGADTQYF TGTGCCACCAGTGATTCCAGGCTTTCTGGCGCAGATACGCAGTATTTT
. TRBJ2-7 few TRBV10-3 CAISEQSYEQYF TGTGCCATCAGTGAACAGTCCTACGAGCAGTACTTC
. TRBJ1-4 few TRBV6-1 CASSLTNGRREKLFF TGTGCCAGCAGCCTAACGAACGGCCGCCGTGAAAAACTGTTTTTT
TRBD2 TRBJ2-5 many TRBV5-1 CASSLELAGVETQYF TGCGCCAGCAGCTTGGAGCTAGCGGGAGTGGAGACCCAGTACTTC
. TRBJ2-3 many TRBV5-1 CASRFEEPDTQYF TGCGCCAGCAGATTTGAGGAGCCAGATACGCAGTATTTT
. TRBJ2-3 . TRBV4-3 CASSQDFGTDTQYF TGCGCCAGCAGCCAAGACTTCGGTACAGATACGCAGTATTTT
TRBD1 TRBJ1-1 few TRBV3-1 CASSHPQGKEPFF TGTGCCAGCAGCCACCCACAGGGGAAGGAACCTTTCTTT
. TRBJ2-2 few TRBV4-1 CASSKSGTVDPGELFF TGCGCCAGCAGCAAGTCCGGGACGGTAGATCCCGGGGAGCTGTTTTTT
. TRBJ2-3 many TRBV7-2 CASSFVATDTQYF TGTGCCAGCAGCTTCGTGGCGACAGATACGCAGTATTTT
TRBD1 TRBJ1-4 many TRBV20-1 CSARDNRGLGEKLFF TGCAGTGCTAGAGATAACAGGGGGTTGGGGGAAAAACTGTTTTTT
TRBD2 TRBJ2-3 many TRBV9 CASSVSVSSGFTTDTQYF TGTGCCAGCAGCGTAAGTGTGTCTAGCGGATTTACCACAGATACGCAGTATTTT
TRBD1 TRBJ2-7 . TRBV20-1 CSARGGTGSAHEQYF TGCAGTGCTAGAGGAGGGACAGGGAGTGCCCACGAGCAGTACTTC
TRBD2 TRBJ2-3 . TRBV19 CASSMGGGTDTQYF TGTGCCAGTAGTATGGGGGGGGGCACAGATACGCAGTATTTT
. TRBJ2-2 . TRBV5-4 CASSLGGAANTGELFF TGTGCCAGCAGCTTGGGGGGCGCAGCGAACACCGGGGAGCTGTTTTTT
. TRBJ1-1 many TRBV7-3 CASSLSIRGTEAFF TGTGCCAGCAGCTTATCCATCCGGGGCACTGAAGCTTTCTTT
TRBD1 TRBJ1-2 . TRBV7-9 CASSSTGDHTF TGTGCCAGCAGCTCGACAGGGGACCACACCTTC
TRBD1 TRBJ2-5 . TRBV20-1 CSVDRGETQYF TGCAGTGTGGACAGGGGGGAGACCCAGTACTTC
TRBD1 TRBJ2-7 . TRBV6-5 CASSSPGQHVYEQYF TGTGCCAGCAGTTCCCCGGGACAGCACGTCTACGAGCAGTACTTC
TRBD2 TRBJ2-1 many TRBV6-1 CASSRTSGSSYNEQFF TGTGCCAGCAGCCGGACTAGCGGAAGCTCCTACAATGAGCAGTTCTTC
. TRBJ2-5 few TRBV12-3/TRBV12-4 CASSFTGRRQETQYF TGTGCCAGCAGTTTCACAGGGAGGCGGCAAGAGACCCAGTACTTC
. TRBJ2-4 few TRBV11-2 CASSLLWGGSATRAKNIQYF TGTGCCAGCAGCTTACTATGGGGGGGCTCAGCTACTAGAGCCAAAAACATTCAGTACTTC
TRBD2 TRBJ2-7 . TRBV7-8 CASSPRTRATYEQYF TGTGCCAGCAGCCCAAGGACTAGGGCAACCTACGAGCAGTACTTC
TRBD1 TRBJ1-5 few TRBV27 CASSFRTGRQPQHF TGTGCCAGCAGTTTTCGGACAGGGCGTCAGCCCCAGCATTTT
TRBD2 TRBJ2-7 . TRBV29-1 CSVVLAGGYYEQYF TGCAGCGTTGTGCTAGCGGGAGGGTACTACGAGCAGTACTTC
TRBD2 TRBJ2-7 . TRBV7-9 CASSYSGDHYEQYF TGTGCCAGCAGCTATAGCGGGGATCACTACGAGCAGTACTTC
. TRBJ1-2 few TRBV18 CASSPPTGNYGYTF TGTGCCAGCTCACCACCTACAGGGAACTATGGCTACACCTTC
. TRBJ1-5 . TRBV7-8 CASSPSAGVNQPQHF TGTGCCAGCAGCCCCTCCGCGGGAGTAAATCAGCCCCAGCATTTT
TRBD2 TRBJ2-1 few TRBV20-1 CSAKGLAGGSYNEQFF TGCAGTGCTAAGGGACTAGCGGGGGGCTCCTACAATGAGCAGTTCTTC
TRBD2 TRBJ2-1 few TRBV9 CASSPRGGSNEQFF TGTGCCAGCAGCCCCCGGGGGGGGAGTAATGAGCAGTTCTTC
TRBD1 TRBJ2-1 few TRBV7-2 CASSLAGQTNEQFF TGTGCCAGCAGCTTAGCGGGACAGACCAATGAGCAGTTCTTC
TRBD2 TRBJ2-5 few TRBV25-1 CASSEGRGGGNGETQYF TGTGCCAGCAGTGAGGGTAGGGGCGGGGGGAATGGAGAGACCCAGTACTTC
TRBD2 TRBJ2-1 . TRBV12-3/TRBV12-4 CASTATLAGVFNEQFF TGTGCCAGCACCGCGACTTTAGCGGGAGTCTTCAATGAGCAGTTCTTC
. TRBJ2-1 many TRBV7-2 CASSFGHPDYNEQFF TGTGCCAGCAGCTTTGGCCACCCAGACTACAATGAGCAGTTCTTC